This TCR beta chain was captured in a study of cytomegalovirus exposure and HLA in healthy donors. Germline V gene lookup returns CDR1 PRHDT and CDR2 FYEKMQ (reference sequence). The V and J ends lost 4 bases and 10 bases, in that order; junction bases with no gene match: 3. The CDR3 runs to 13 residues. Concerning this clone: Its specificity is unknown.

Primers for the PCR totalled 60 Vbeta and 13 Jbeta. Original processing methods: As a later analysis found, there were 80 million or so unique TCR beta chains, of which roughly 11 million were shared. Clones were sequenced by immunoSEQ multiplex PCR, and TCRdb holds only the in-frame ones, with some missing. V and J calls and clone size are given by that table; D and trimming were obtained from the DNA. Of tens of thousands of clones detected, 75% to 85% appear once; the ten largest clones hold around 7.4%. Study-wide findings and caveats: The majority of CMV-associated TCR beta chains were reported as apparently HLA-restricted in a later analysis. Excluded: some indistinguishable V segments such as TRBV6-2 and TRBV6-3. As a later analysis showed, several of the most significant clusters appeared to be linked to common viral pathogens.

The chain couples TRBV13 to TRBJ1-5; the match to TRBD1 covers 11 bases. The source is a man between 18 and 35 years old in good health and CMV-seropositive. Sequenced: PBMCs. CDR3 nucleotides: TGTGCCAGCAGCTCGGGACAGGGGGAACCCCAGCATTTT. Translated, it gives CASSSGQGEPQHF.